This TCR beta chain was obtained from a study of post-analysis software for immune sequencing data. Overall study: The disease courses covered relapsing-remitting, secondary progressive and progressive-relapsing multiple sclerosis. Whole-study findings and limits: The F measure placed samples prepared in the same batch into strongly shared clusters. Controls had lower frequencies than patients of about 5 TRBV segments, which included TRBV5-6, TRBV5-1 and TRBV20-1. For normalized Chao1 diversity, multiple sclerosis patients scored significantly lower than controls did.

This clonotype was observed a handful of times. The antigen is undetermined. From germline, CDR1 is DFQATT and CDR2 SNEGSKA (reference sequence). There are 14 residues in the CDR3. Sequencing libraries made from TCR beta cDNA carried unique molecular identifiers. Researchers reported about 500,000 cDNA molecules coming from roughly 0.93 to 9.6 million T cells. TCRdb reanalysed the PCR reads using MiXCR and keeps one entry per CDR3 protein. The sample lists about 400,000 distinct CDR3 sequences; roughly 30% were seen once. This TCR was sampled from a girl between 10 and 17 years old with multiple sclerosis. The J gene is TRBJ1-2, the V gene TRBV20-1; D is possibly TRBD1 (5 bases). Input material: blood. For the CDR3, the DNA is TGCCGCACTAGGTCCAGGGCCTCCAACTATGGCTACACCTTC. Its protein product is CRTRSRASNYGYTF.